The 27 T cell receptor beta chains below all came from one sample that was sequenced in a study of blood T cell repertoires in COVID-19. Clones were read by immunoSEQ multiplex PCR, and TCRdb kept only the in-frame ones, dropping some. The sample yields hundreds of thousands of clones, around 89% seen once. Sequenced input: peripheral blood. The receptor source for this set is a woman in her 40s who had recovered from COVID-19.

There are a few counts of this clone. V and J are TRBV7-9 and TRBJ1-2; D gene uncertain. Germline-derived CDR1 and CDR2 are SEHNR and FQNEAQ (reference sequence). V gave up 1 base and J gave up 4 bases, with 13 bases separating them. This CDR3 has 15 amino acids. In DNA, the CDR3 is TGTGCCAGCAGCTTAGGGTCGGGAGACACCTATGGCTACACCTTC. It is translated as CASSLGSGDTYGYTF.

This rearrangement joins TRBV11-3 to TRBJ1-3; perhaps TRBD1 as D (6 bases). V gave up 2 bases and J gave up 9 bases, with 17 bases separating them. Germline-derived CDR1 and CDR2 are SGHNT and YENEEA. CDR3 size: 15 residues. The CDR3: CASSLPPTGAPTIYF. The CDR3 region has the DNA TGTGCCAGCAGCTTACCTCCGACAGGAGCCCCCACCATATATTTT.

The chain employs TRBV3-1 (or the pseudogene TRBV3-2) and TRBJ1-6, with D unresolved. Germline CDR1 and CDR2: LGHDT and YNNKEL (reference sequence). The CDR3 is 15 amino acids. V lost 4 bases to trimming and J lost 6 bases, with 13 bases between them. The CDR3 DNA reads as TGTGCCAGCAGCCCCTTAGCGGTTTCTAATTCACCCCTCCACTTT. It codes for CASSPLAVSNSPLHF.

The CDR3 reads CASSQDLGLADNEQFF. DNA of the CDR3: TGTGCCAGCAGCCAAGATCTTGGGTTAGCGGACAATGAGCAGTTCTTC. This chain connects TRBV14 to TRBJ2-1, with D possibly matching TRBD2 (6 bases). The CDR3 runs to 16 residues. Trimming cost V 0 bases and J 5 bases, with 14 bases left between them. From germline, CDR1 is SGHDN and CDR2 FVKESK.

The J gene is TRBJ1-1, the V gene TRBV19; TRBD1 matches at 7 bases. Germline loops: CDR1 LNHDA, CDR2 SQIVND (reference sequence). CDR3 length equals 18 residues. J lost 0 bases, V lost 4 bases, and 14 bases had no gene match. CDR3: CASSTGGLVWGLNTEAFF. CDR3 coding DNA: TGTGCCAGTAGTACAGGGGGTTTGGTTTGGGGACTGAACACTGAAGCTTTCTTT.

The chain employs TRBV5-1 and TRBJ2-6, with D unclear. CDR1 is SGHRS, CDR2 YFSETQ, per germline. Trimming removed 4 bases at V and 1 base at J, with 6 bases between. This CDR3 comprises 14 residues. This CDR3 is CASSGPSGANVLTF. In DNA form, the CDR3 reads TGCGCCAGCAGCGGCCCATCTGGGGCCAACGTCCTGACTTTC.

The chain combines TRBV6-5 with TRBJ1-2; unclear D gene. Germline V CDR1 and CDR2: MNHEY, SVGAGI. The CDR3 sequence is 13 residues long. The V and J ends lost 2 bases and 4 bases respectively, with 8 bases between them. The CDR3 bases are TGTGCCAGCAGTTACGCCCGGGGCTATGGCTACACCTTC. Translation: CASSYARGYGYTF.

This chain links TRBV18 with TRBJ2-3; unclear D gene. Looked up from germline, CDR1 is KGHSH and CDR2 is LQKENI. V lost 3 bases and J lost 1, with 11 bases in between. CDR3 length equals 15 residues. In DNA form, the CDR3 reads TGTGCCAGCTCACCTCGTCGGGTGGGCACAGATACGCAGTATTTT. This codes for CASSPRRVGTDTQYF. The entire variable domain, with the rest obtained from reference TRBV18 and TRBJ2-3, is as follows: NAGVMQNPRHLVRRRGQEARLRCSPMKGHSHVYWYRQLPEEGLKFMVYLQKENIIDESGMPKERFSAEFPKEGPSILRIQQVVRGDSAAYFCASSPRRVGTDTQYFGPGTRLTVL.

This clone was found once. The DNA for the CDR3 is TGTGCCAGCAGCCTCTCTAGCGGGAGGGCTTCCAATGAGCAGTTCTTC. Amino acids: CASSLSSGRASNEQFF. V gene TRBV7-3 combines with J gene TRBJ2-1; TRBD2 matches 12 bases. Trimming cost V 5 bases and J 6 bases; bases outside gene matches: 8. CDR3 length equals 16 residues. CDR1 and CDR2 from the germline V gene are SGHTA and FQGTGA.

This chain joins TRBV5-8 and TRBJ2-2; 8 nucleotides match TRBD2. Per germline, CDR1 SGHTS and CDR2 YDEGEE. CDR3 length equals 14 residues. V lost 2 bases, J lost 5 bases, and 2 bases stayed unmatched. This CDR3 is CASSFERGTGELFF. The CDR3 DNA is TGTGCCAGCAGCTTTGAGCGGGGGACCGGGGAGCTGTTTTTT.

V is TRBV18 and J is TRBJ2-3, with D perhaps TRBD2 (7 bases). V lost 5 bases to trimming and J lost 2 bases, with 17 bases between them. The CDR3 extends over 16 amino acids. Germline loops: CDR1 KGHSH, CDR2 LQKENI. CDR3 in amino acids: CASSAGATHFTDTQYF. Here the CDR3 DNA reads TGTGCCAGCTCAGCGGGGGCCACGCACTTCACAGATACGCAGTATTTT.

This clone was detected only a few times. The J gene is TRBJ1-2, the V gene TRBV5-1; no reliable D call. V was shortened by 4 bases and J by 8 bases, with 18 bases between the two germline ends. The CDR3 runs to 14 residues. Germline lookup yields CDR1 SGHRS and CDR2 YFSETQ. This CDR3 is CASSESTTSRGYTF. Written as DNA, the CDR3 is TGCGCCAGCAGCGAAAGTACTACATCGAGGGGCTACACCTTC.

The chain carries TRBV24-1 and TRBJ1-5; D might be TRBD1 (5 bases). Germline V gene lookup returns CDR1 KGHDR and CDR2 SFDVKD. V shed 7 bases and J shed 0 bases, with 21 bases lying between them. This CDR3 spans 18 amino acids. The CDR3 loop is CATSPGWGGRYSNQPQHF. The CDR3 DNA is TGTGCCACCAGCCCGGGATGGGGGGGTCGGTATAGCAATCAGCCCCAGCATTTT.

V and J are TRBV10-3 and TRBJ1-1; no firm D call. Per germline, CDR1 ENHRY and CDR2 SYGVKD. This CDR3 contains 14 residues. With 5 bases removed from V and 5 bases from J, the gap between germline ends came to 15 bases. The CDR3: CAISRGRVGTEAFF. CDR3 DNA sequence: TGTGCCATCAGTCGAGGGAGAGTGGGGACTGAAGCTTTCTTT.

The chain employs TRBV3-1 (or the pseudogene TRBV3-2) and TRBJ1-1, with D hard to call. The CDR3 has 14 amino acids. Per germline, CDR1 LGHDT and CDR2 YNNKEL (reference sequence). V was pared by 2 bases and J by 1 base, with 8 bases between. The CDR3 region has the DNA TGTGCCAGCAGCCAAAGCGACCGGAACACTGAAGCTTTCTTT. This codes for CASSQSDRNTEAFF.

The chain uses TRBV21-1 and TRBJ2-7; the table's TRBD1 call for D was not verified on the DNA. TRBV21-1 is described as a pseudogene. The CDR3 contains 15 residues. Written as DNA, the CDR3 is TGTGCCAGCGGGGGGACAGGGGGAGGCTCCTACGAGCAGTACTTC. Encoded protein: CASGGTGGGSYEQYF.

This clone was seen a single time. This chain joins TRBV28 and TRBJ2-7; 7 bases line up with TRBD1. This CDR3 has 14 residues. Germline CDR1 reads MDHEN; CDR2 reads SYDVKM. V shed 2 bases, J shed 6 bases, and the junction held 7 bases outside the gene matches. As DNA, the CDR3 is TGTGCCAGCAGTTTAATAGGGACAGAGTTCGAGCAGTACTTC. Translation gives CASSLIGTEFEQYF.

J is TRBJ2-1 and V is TRBV19; tentatively, D is TRBD2 (5 bases). The ends were cut back, 3 bases at V and 9 bases at J, with 12 bases in the middle. Germline lookup yields CDR1 LNHDA and CDR2 SQIVND (reference sequence). The CDR3 is 13 amino acids. The CDR3 protein is CASSIGPRGEQFF. CDR3 bases: TGTGCCAGTAGTATTGGGCCCCGGGGTGAGCAGTTCTTC.

The chain employs TRBV28 and TRBJ2-3, with D perhaps TRBD2 (6 bases). Trimming took 6 bases from V and 3 from J, leaving 13 bases between them. The CDR3 has 14 amino acids. Germline CDR1 is MDHEN and CDR2 is SYDVKM. CDR3: CASRPRRGTDTQYF. In DNA, the CDR3 is TGTGCCAGCAGACCTAGGCGGGGAACAGATACGCAGTATTTT.

The chain is built from TRBV11-3 and TRBJ2-1; 11 nucleotides line up with TRBD1. CDR1 is SGHNT, CDR2 YENEEA, per germline. V was clipped by 5 bases and J by 6 bases; unmatched bases: 6. The CDR3 is 15 amino acids. The chain's CDR3 is CASSPGQGGLNEQFF. In DNA form, the CDR3 reads TGTGCCAGCAGCCCGGGACAGGGGGGGCTCAATGAGCAGTTCTTC.

The chain carries TRBV5-1 and TRBJ2-5; TRBD2 matches 14 bases. V was pared by 7 bases and J by 0 bases, with 11 bases of the junction left unmatched. This CDR3 is 18 amino acids long. Germline V gene data show CDR1 as SGHRS and CDR2 as YFSETQ. The CDR3 nucleotides are TGCGCCAGCCGAAGCGGACTAGCGGGGGGATGGGACCAAGAGACCCAGTACTTC. This gives the protein CASRSGLAGGWDQETQYF.

The chain links TRBV6-2 or TRBV6-3 to TRBJ2-7; 9 nucleotides agree with TRBD2. This CDR3 comprises 17 residues. Trimming cost V 5 bases and J 1 base; bases outside gene matches: 12. CDR1 is MNHEY, CDR2 SVGEGT, per germline. The CDR3 is CASSAGWGSGSSYEQYV. The CDR3 region has the DNA TGTGCCAGCAGTGCTGGCTGGGGTAGCGGGAGTTCCTACGAGCAGTACGTC.

This sequence joins TRBV5-1 and TRBJ2-7; 7 bases are a match to TRBD1. Per the germline V gene, CDR1 is SGHRS and CDR2 is YFSETQ. Trimming at V came to 0 bases and at J to 4 bases, leaving 7 bases not matched to a gene. The CDR3 sequence is 15 residues long. CDR3 nucleotide sequence: TGCGCCAGCAGCTTGGAAGGGACAGCTTCTTACGAGCAGTACTTC. It yields the protein CASSLEGTASYEQYF.

J is TRBJ2-1 and V is TRBV5-4; TRBD2 matches 15 bases. The CDR3 has 14 amino acids. Looked up from germline, CDR1 is SGHNT and CDR2 is YYREEE (reference sequence). After removal of 4 bases from V and 15 bases from J, the junction contained 8 bases not matched to a gene. The CDR3 DNA reads TGTGCCAGCAGCCCGGGCGGACTAGCGGGAGGGCCGTTCTTC. It yields the protein CASSPGGLAGGPFF.

Remarks on this clone: This specimen includes other DNA sequences encoding the same CDR3. The V gene is TRBV9, the J gene TRBJ2-5; D might be TRBD1 (5 bases). Between the trimmed V and J ends, which lost 0 bases and 5 bases, there was a span of 11 bases. The CDR3 extends over 14 amino acids. From germline, CDR1 is SGDLS and CDR2 YYNGEE. In nucleotides, the CDR3 is TGTGCCAGCAGCGTAGGGCAGGGTGGGGAGACCCAGTACTTC. This gives the protein CASSVGQGGETQYF.

The chain carries TRBV19 and TRBJ1-4; D is unclear. Trimming removed 3 bases from V and 7 bases from J, with 6 bases in between. This CDR3 is 12 amino acids long. Germline CDR1 is LNHDA and CDR2 is SQIVND (reference sequence). CDR3 amino acids: CASSIMAEKLFF. CDR3 sequence (DNA): TGTGCCAGTAGTATTATGGCTGAAAAACTGTTTTTT.

The chain is built from TRBV7-8 and TRBJ2-1; D is possibly TRBD2 (5 bases). CDR1 and CDR2 from the germline V gene are SGHVS and FQNEAQ. The ends were cut back, 6 bases at V and 0 bases at J, with 15 bases in the middle. The CDR3 runs 16 residues. The chain's CDR3 is CASRASHSSSYNEQFF. CDR3 sequence (DNA): TGTGCCAGCAGGGCTAGCCATTCGAGCTCCTACAATGAGCAGTTCTTC.